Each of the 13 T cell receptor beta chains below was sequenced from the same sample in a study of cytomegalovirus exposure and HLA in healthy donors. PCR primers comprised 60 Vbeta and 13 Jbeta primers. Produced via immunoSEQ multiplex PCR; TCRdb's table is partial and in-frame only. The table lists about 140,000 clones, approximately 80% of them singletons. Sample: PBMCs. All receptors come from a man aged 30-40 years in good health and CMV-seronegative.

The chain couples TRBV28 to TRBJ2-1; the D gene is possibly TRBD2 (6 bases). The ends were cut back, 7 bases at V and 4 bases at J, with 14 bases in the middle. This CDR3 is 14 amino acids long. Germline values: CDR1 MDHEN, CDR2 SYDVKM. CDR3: CASILSGGYNEQFF. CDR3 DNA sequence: TGTGCCAGCATTCTGAGCGGAGGGTACAATGAGCAGTTCTTC. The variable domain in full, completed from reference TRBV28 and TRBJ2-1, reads DVKVTQSSRYLVKRTGEKVFLECVQDMDHENMFWYRQDPGLGLRLIYFSYDVKMKEKGDIPEGYSVSREKKERFSLILESASTNQTSMYLCASILSGGYNEQFFGPGTRLTVL.

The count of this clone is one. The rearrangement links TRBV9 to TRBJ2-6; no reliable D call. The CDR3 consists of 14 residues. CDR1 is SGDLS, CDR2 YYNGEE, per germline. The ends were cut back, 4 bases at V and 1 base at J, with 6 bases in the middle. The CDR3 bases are TGTGCCAGCAGCCGGCGGTCTGGGGCCAACGTCCTGACTTTC. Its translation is CASSRRSGANVLTF.

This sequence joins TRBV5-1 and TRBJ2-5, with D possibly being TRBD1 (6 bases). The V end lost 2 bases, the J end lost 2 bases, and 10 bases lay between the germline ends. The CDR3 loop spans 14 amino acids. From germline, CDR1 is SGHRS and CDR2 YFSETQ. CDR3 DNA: TGCGCCAGCAGCTTCGCTGGACAGCAAGAGACCCAGTACTTC. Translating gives CASSFAGQQETQYF.

The CDR3 protein is CASSSSVTQYF. The CDR3 DNA is TGTGCCAGCAGTTCCTCCGTTACGCAGTATTTT. The chain recombines TRBV28 with TRBJ2-3; D remains unclear. The CDR3 covers 11 residues. CDR1 is MDHEN, CDR2 SYDVKM, per germline. With 4 bases removed from V and 8 bases from J, the gap between germline ends came to 7 bases.

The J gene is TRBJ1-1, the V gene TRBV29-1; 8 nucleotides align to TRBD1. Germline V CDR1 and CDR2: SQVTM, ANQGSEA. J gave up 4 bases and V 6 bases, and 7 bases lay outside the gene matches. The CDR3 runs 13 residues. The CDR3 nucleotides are TGCAGCGTCGACAGGGGCGCGGCCACTGAAGCTTTCTTT. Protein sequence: CSVDRGAATEAFF.

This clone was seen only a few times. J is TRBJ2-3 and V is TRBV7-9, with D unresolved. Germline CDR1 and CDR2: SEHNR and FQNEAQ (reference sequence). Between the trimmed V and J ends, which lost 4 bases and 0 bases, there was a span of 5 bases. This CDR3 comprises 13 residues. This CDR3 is CASSSTSTDTQYF. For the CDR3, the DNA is TGTGCCAGCAGCTCAACTAGCACAGATACGCAGTATTTT.

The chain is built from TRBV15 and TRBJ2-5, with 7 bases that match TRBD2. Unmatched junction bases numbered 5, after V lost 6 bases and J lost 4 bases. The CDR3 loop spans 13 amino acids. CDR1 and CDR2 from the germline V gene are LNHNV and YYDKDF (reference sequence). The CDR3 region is CATRRLAGETQYF. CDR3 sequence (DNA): TGTGCCACCAGGAGACTAGCAGGAGAGACCCAGTACTTC.

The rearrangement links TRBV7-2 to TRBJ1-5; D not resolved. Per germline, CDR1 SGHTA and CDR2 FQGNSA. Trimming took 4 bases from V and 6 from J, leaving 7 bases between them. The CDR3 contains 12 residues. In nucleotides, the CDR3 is TGTGCCAGCAGCTCACTAGGTCAGCCCCAGCATTTT. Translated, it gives CASSSLGQPQHF.

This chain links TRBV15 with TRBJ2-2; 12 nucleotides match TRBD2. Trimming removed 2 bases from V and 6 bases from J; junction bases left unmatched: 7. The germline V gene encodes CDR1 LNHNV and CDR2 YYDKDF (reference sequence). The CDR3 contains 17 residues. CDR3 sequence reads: CATSRLAGGPVSGELFF. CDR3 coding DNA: TGTGCCACCAGCAGACTAGCGGGAGGGCCAGTCTCCGGGGAGCTGTTTTTT.

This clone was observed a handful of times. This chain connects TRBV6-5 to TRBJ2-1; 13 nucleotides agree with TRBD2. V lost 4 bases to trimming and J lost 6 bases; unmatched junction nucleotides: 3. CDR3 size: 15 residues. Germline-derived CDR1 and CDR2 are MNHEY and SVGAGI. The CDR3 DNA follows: TGTGCCAGCAGTTCCTGGACTAGCGGGAGCAATGAGCAGTTCTTC. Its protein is CASSSWTSGSNEQFF.

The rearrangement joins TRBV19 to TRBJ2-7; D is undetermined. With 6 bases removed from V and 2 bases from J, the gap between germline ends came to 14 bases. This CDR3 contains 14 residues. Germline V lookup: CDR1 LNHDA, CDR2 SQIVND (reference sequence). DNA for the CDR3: TGTGCCAGTAGCTCTACCAGCGTGACCTACGAGCAGTACTTC. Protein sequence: CASSSTSVTYEQYF.

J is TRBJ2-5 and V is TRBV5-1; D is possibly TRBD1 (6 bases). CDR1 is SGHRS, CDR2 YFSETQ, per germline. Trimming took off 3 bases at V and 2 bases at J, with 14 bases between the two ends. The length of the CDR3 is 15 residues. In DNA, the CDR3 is TGCGCCAGCAGCTCGGGACAAACGTCGCAAGAGACCCAGTACTTC. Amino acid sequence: CASSSGQTSQETQYF.

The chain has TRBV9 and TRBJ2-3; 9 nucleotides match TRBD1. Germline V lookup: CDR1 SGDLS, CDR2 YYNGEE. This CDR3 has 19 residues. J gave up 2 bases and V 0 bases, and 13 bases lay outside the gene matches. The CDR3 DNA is TGTGCCAGCAGCGTAGGAGGCGTGCGGGACAGGGATGTCACAGATACGCAGTATTTT. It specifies CASSVGGVRDRDVTDTQYF.